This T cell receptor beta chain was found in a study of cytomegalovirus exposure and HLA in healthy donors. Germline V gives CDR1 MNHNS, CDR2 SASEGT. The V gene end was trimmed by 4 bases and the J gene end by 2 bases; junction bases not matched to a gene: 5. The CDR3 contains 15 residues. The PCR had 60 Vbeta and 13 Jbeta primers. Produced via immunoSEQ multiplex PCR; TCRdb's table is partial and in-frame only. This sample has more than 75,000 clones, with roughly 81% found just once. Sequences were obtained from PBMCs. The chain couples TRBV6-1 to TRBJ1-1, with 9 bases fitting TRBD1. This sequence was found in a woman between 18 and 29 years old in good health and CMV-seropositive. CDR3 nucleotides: TGTGCCAGCAGTGTGCAGGACAGGGGAAACACTGAAGCTTTCTTT. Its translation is CASSVQDRGNTEAFF.